This T cell receptor beta chain was found in a study of T-cell memory formation after mild COVID-19. Across the study: For the most part, TCR clusters were specific to one donor. Study-level findings and limits: Largely, contracting CD4+ clones fell within CM and EM, and contracting CD8+ clones within EMRA. The pre-infection memory compartment contained some responding clones, suggesting cross-reactive memory joined.

Germline loops: CDR1 MNHEY, CDR2 SVGEGT. The CDR3 spans 13 residues. Trimming removed 6 bases from V and 4 bases from J, with 7 bases in between. The table lists this clonotype with a few counts. Its target is not known. Barcoded TCR alpha and TCR beta cDNA libraries with UMIs came from 5'RACE using constant-segment primers. TCRdb re-analysed the 5' RACE reads in MiXCR, keeping a single row per CDR3 protein. The sample carries hundreds of thousands of distinct CDR3 sequences, roughly a fifth recorded once. The sequenced sample was PBMCs or a T cell subset sorted from them (not recorded which). The origin of this receptor is a man aged 18-30 years who had mild COVID-19 (a few samples of this study predate the infection). Cell type and time point are not known. The gene calls are TRBV6-2 or TRBV6-3 and TRBJ2-6; D ambiguous. The CDR3 DNA sequence: TGTGCCAGCAGGACGGTAGGGGCCAACGTCCTGACTTTC. Amino acids: CASRTVGANVLTF.